The present TCR beta chain was sequenced within a study of graft-versus-host responses after intestinal transplantation. Study details: Transplants were multivisceral, liver-intestinal, or isolated intestinal. Anti-thymocyte globulin served as induction for all recipients, who then took tacrolimus and steroids for three to four years.

This clone appeared a few times. Its antigen remains unidentified. Libraries were prepared by immunoSEQ multiplex PCR; TCRdb keeps only in-frame clonotypes and omits some of them. The sample includes about 90,000 clones, more than 90% seen only once; the top ten take about 0.28%. Study-wide results and limits: The highest levels of circulating GvH clones went along with early declines in HvG clones after transplant. Marrow from the recipient contained GvH clones, some of which had appeared first in ileum or blood.

Deletions cut 5 bases from V and 3 bases from J, with 10 bases between. The CDR3 covers 13 residues. CDR1 and CDR2 (germline): LNHDA, SQIVND (reference sequence). This clonotype was sampled from a human donor who received an intestinal transplant. This specimen was unstimulated CD4+ T cells sorted from spleen or lymph node cells, taken before intestinal transplant. The chain joins TRBV19 to TRBJ1-2; no definite D call. CDR3 sequence reads: CASSPQPHYGYTF. CDR3 DNA sequence: TGTGCCAGTAGTCCCCAACCCCACTATGGCTACACCTTC.